Listed below are T cell receptor beta chains from one sample, sequenced in a study of T cells in Graves' hyperthyroidism and ophthalmopathy. Using its own MiXCR run on the multiplex PCR reads, TCRdb lists one record per CDR3 protein. The table lists about 410,000 distinct CDR3 sequences, about 15% of them singletons. The specimen sequenced was blood. These TCRs come from a man aged 18 to 30 with Graves' ophthalmopathy. CDR3s include the opening cysteine and the closing phenylalanine or tryptophan. The D gene is left open where the match is weak. Only some rows state a clone size, as once, few, many or a class for expanded clones.

j_gene: TRBJ1-1; abundance: many; d_gene: .; v_gene: TRBV9; len: 13; CDR3aa: CASSLDGDTEAFF; CDR3nt: TGTGCCAGCAGCCTCGATGGAGACACTGAAGCTTTCTTT
j_gene: TRBJ2-2; abundance: .; d_gene: TRBD1; v_gene: TRBV5-4; len: 17; CDR3aa: CASSPPDRGWDTGELFF; CDR3nt: TGTGCCAGCAGCCCTCCGGACAGGGGATGGGACACCGGGGAGCTGTTTTTT
j_gene: TRBJ2-7; abundance: few; d_gene: .; v_gene: TRBV30; len: 13; CDR3aa: CAWSVSGSYEQYF; CDR3nt: TGTGCCTGGAGTGTTTCAGGTTCCTACGAGCAGTACTTC
j_gene: TRBJ2-7; abundance: many; d_gene: TRBD1; v_gene: TRBV6-5; len: 17; CDR3aa: CASSYSIGGQGSYEQYF; CDR3nt: TGTGCCAGCAGTTACTCGATTGGGGGACAGGGGTCCTACGAGCAGTACTTC
j_gene: TRBJ2-1; abundance: many; d_gene: TRBD2; v_gene: TRBV11-1; len: 15; CDR3aa: CASSLSGIPYNEQFF; CDR3nt: TGTGCCAGCAGTCTTAGCGGGATCCCCTACAATGAGCAGTTCTTC
j_gene: TRBJ2-7; abundance: once; d_gene: TRBD2; v_gene: TRBV5-1; len: 16; CDR3aa: CASSSHGTSGRYEQYF; CDR3nt: TGCGCCAGCAGCTCCCATGGGACTAGCGGGAGGTACGAGCAGTACTTC
j_gene: TRBJ2-2; abundance: .; d_gene: .; v_gene: TRBV24-1; len: 13; CDR3aa: CATRRGFSGELFF; CDR3nt: TGTGCCACCAGAAGAGGGTTTAGCGGGGAGCTGTTTTTT
j_gene: TRBJ2-2; abundance: .; d_gene: .; v_gene: TRBV6-5; len: 13; CDR3aa: CASSYDLAGELFF; CDR3nt: TGTGCCAGCAGTTACGACTTAGCCGGGGAGCTGTTTTTT
j_gene: TRBJ2-7; abundance: few; d_gene: .; v_gene: TRBV6-5; len: 14; CDR3aa: CASSYPESGYEQYF; CDR3nt: TGTGCCAGCAGTTACCCGGAAAGCGGGTACGAGCAGTACTTC
j_gene: TRBJ2-7; abundance: many; d_gene: .; v_gene: TRBV2; len: 13; CDR3aa: CASSVYRSYEQYF; CDR3nt: TGTGCCAGCAGTGTCTACAGGTCCTACGAGCAGTACTTC
j_gene: TRBJ1-1; abundance: .; d_gene: .; v_gene: TRBV6-1; len: 15; CDR3aa: CASRWSGRQNTEAFF; CDR3nt: TGTGCCAGCAGGTGGTCCGGACGGCAGAACACTGAAGCTTTCTTT
j_gene: TRBJ1-6; abundance: many; d_gene: .; v_gene: TRBV11-2; len: 14; CDR3aa: CASSSETGWSPLHF; CDR3nt: TGTGCCAGCAGCTCCGAGACAGGATGGTCACCCCTCCACTTT
j_gene: TRBJ2-7; abundance: few; d_gene: TRBD1; v_gene: TRBV6-1; len: 14; CDR3aa: CASNPDRVDHEQYF; CDR3nt: TGTGCCAGCAACCCGGACAGGGTGGACCACGAGCAGTACTTC
j_gene: TRBJ2-2; abundance: few; d_gene: TRBD2; v_gene: TRBV27; len: 12; CDR3aa: CASSFGTRELFF; CDR3nt: TGTGCCAGCAGTTTTGGGACTAGGGAGCTGTTTTTT
j_gene: TRBJ2-5; abundance: .; d_gene: .; v_gene: TRBV4-1; len: 14; CDR3aa: CASSQVSEMETQYF; CDR3nt: TGCGCCAGCAGCCAAGTAAGTGAGATGGAGACCCAGTACTTC
j_gene: TRBJ1-5; abundance: .; d_gene: .; v_gene: TRBV3-1; len: 14; CDR3aa: CASSQGLQGTPQHF; CDR3nt: TGTGCCAGCAGCCAAGGTCTGCAGGGGACGCCCCAGCATTTT
j_gene: TRBJ2-1; abundance: many; d_gene: .; v_gene: TRBV20-1; len: 16; CDR3aa: CSARDRVGVSYNEQFF; CDR3nt: TGCAGTGCTAGAGATCGGGTCGGGGTCTCCTACAATGAGCAGTTCTTC
j_gene: TRBJ2-6; abundance: many; d_gene: .; v_gene: TRBV7-9; len: 16; CDR3aa: CASSRTQFSGANVLTF; CDR3nt: TGTGCCAGCAGCCGAACACAGTTCTCTGGGGCCAACGTCCTGACTTTC
j_gene: TRBJ2-1; abundance: .; d_gene: .; v_gene: TRBV7-9; len: 14; CDR3aa: CAGFSGDWGDEQFF; CDR3nt: TGTGCCGGCTTCTCAGGAGACTGGGGGGATGAGCAGTTCTTC
j_gene: TRBJ2-1; abundance: .; d_gene: .; v_gene: TRBV11-1; len: 14; CDR3aa: CASSPRTGSNEQFF; CDR3nt: TGTGCCAGCAGCCCGCGGACGGGGTCCAATGAGCAGTTCTTC
j_gene: TRBJ2-7; abundance: many; d_gene: TRBD2; v_gene: TRBV7-2; len: 15; CDR3aa: CASSQLAGVLAEQYF; CDR3nt: TGTGCCAGCAGCCAACTAGCGGGAGTCTTAGCCGAGCAGTACTTC
j_gene: TRBJ2-1; abundance: .; d_gene: TRBD2; v_gene: TRBV11-2; len: 16; CDR3aa: CASSPPGTSGAGEQFF; CDR3nt: TGTGCCAGCAGCCCGCCGGGGACTAGCGGGGCGGGTGAGCAGTTCTTC
j_gene: TRBJ2-7; abundance: many; d_gene: .; v_gene: TRBV11-2; len: 14; CDR3aa: CASSFTAAGYEQYF; CDR3nt: TGTGCCAGCAGCTTTACAGCGGCCGGGTACGAGCAGTACTTC
j_gene: TRBJ1-6; abundance: few; d_gene: .; v_gene: TRBV6-5; len: 14; CDR3aa: CASSYNIQNSPLHF; CDR3nt: TGTGCCAGCAGTTACAATATACAGAATTCACCCCTCCACTTT
j_gene: TRBJ2-5; abundance: few; d_gene: .; v_gene: TRBV27; len: 17; CDR3aa: CASSLRAFRDGQETQYF; CDR3nt: TGTGCCAGCAGTTTAAGGGCATTCCGGGACGGCCAAGAGACCCAGTACTTC
j_gene: TRBJ2-1; abundance: many; d_gene: TRBD2; v_gene: TRBV12-3/TRBV12-4; len: 13; CDR3aa: CASSIAGRYEQFF; CDR3nt: TGTGCCAGCAGTATAGCGGGGAGGTATGAGCAGTTCTTC
j_gene: TRBJ2-3; abundance: many; d_gene: .; v_gene: TRBV5-1; len: 12; CDR3aa: CASSSESDTQYF; CDR3nt: TGCGCCAGCAGCTCCGAATCAGATACGCAGTATTTT
j_gene: TRBJ2-1; abundance: few; d_gene: .; v_gene: TRBV5-1; len: 15; CDR3aa: CASSPRWGRDNEQFF; CDR3nt: TGCGCCAGCAGCCCTAGATGGGGTAGGGACAATGAGCAGTTCTTC
j_gene: TRBJ1-3; abundance: few; d_gene: .; v_gene: TRBV7-9; len: 15; CDR3aa: CASSRGGNSGNTIYF; CDR3nt: TGCGCCAGCAGCCGGGGCGGCAACTCTGGAAACACCATATATTTT
j_gene: TRBJ2-5; abundance: many; d_gene: TRBD2; v_gene: TRBV15; len: 16; CDR3aa: CATSRPAGDIQETQYF; CDR3nt: TGTGCCACCAGCAGACCAGCGGGGGATATACAAGAGACCCAGTACTTC
j_gene: TRBJ1-1; abundance: many; d_gene: .; v_gene: TRBV11-3; len: 14; CDR3aa: CASSSGTPNTEAFF; CDR3nt: TGTGCCAGCAGCTCCGGGACACCTAACACTGAAGCTTTCTTT
j_gene: TRBJ1-2; abundance: few; d_gene: .; v_gene: TRBV7-9; len: 15; CDR3aa: CASSEGTGRGDRYTF; CDR3nt: TGTGCCAGCAGTGAAGGGACCGGACGAGGTGATCGCTACACCTTC
j_gene: TRBJ2-7; abundance: many; d_gene: TRBD1; v_gene: TRBV11-2; len: 14; CDR3aa: CASSLLGGVYEQYF; CDR3nt: TGTGCCAGCAGCTTACTAGGGGGCGTCTACGAGCAGTACTTC
j_gene: TRBJ1-2; abundance: many; d_gene: TRBD1; v_gene: TRBV20-1; len: 15; CDR3aa: CSARGERTGIYGYTF; CDR3nt: TGCAGTGCTAGAGGGGAAAGGACAGGGATTTATGGCTACACCTTC
j_gene: TRBJ1-5; abundance: .; d_gene: .; v_gene: TRBV19; len: 15; CDR3aa: CASSLESINNQPQHF; CDR3nt: TGTGCCAGTAGTCTAGAGTCTATAAACAATCAGCCCCAGCATTTT
j_gene: TRBJ1-1; abundance: few; d_gene: .; v_gene: TRBV19; len: 14; CDR3aa: CASSIPAGNTEAFF; CDR3nt: TGTGCCAGTAGTATACCCGCAGGGAACACTGAAGCTTTCTTT
j_gene: TRBJ2-7; abundance: .; d_gene: .; v_gene: TRBV5-1; len: 17; CDR3aa: CASSLGALRVDPYEQYF; CDR3nt: TGCGCCAGCAGCTTGGGTGCCCTCAGGGTTGACCCCTACGAGCAGTACTTC
j_gene: TRBJ2-7; abundance: many; d_gene: .; v_gene: TRBV20-1; len: 14; CDR3aa: CSASPTDKTYEQYF; CDR3nt: TGCAGTGCTAGTCCTACGGACAAAACCTACGAGCAGTACTTC
j_gene: TRBJ1-1; abundance: many; d_gene: .; v_gene: TRBV20-1; len: 11; CDR3aa: CSAAGDTEAFF; CDR3nt: TGCAGTGCTGCAGGGGATACTGAAGCTTTCTTT
j_gene: TRBJ1-2; abundance: few; d_gene: .; v_gene: TRBV5-1; len: 12; CDR3aa: CASSLAKGGYTF; CDR3nt: TGCGCCAGCAGCTTGGCTAAGGGGGGCTACACCTTC
j_gene: TRBJ2-3; abundance: .; d_gene: TRBD2; v_gene: TRBV4-1; len: 15; CDR3aa: CASSQGAGGADTQYF; CDR3nt: TGCGCCAGCAGCCAAGGAGCGGGGGGCGCAGATACGCAGTATTTT
j_gene: TRBJ2-2; abundance: .; d_gene: TRBD2; v_gene: TRBV6-1; len: 18; CDR3aa: CASSKLMASGSGTGELFF; CDR3nt: TGTGCCAGCAGTAAACTCATGGCTAGCGGGAGTGGGACCGGGGAGCTGTTTTTT
j_gene: TRBJ1-5; abundance: many; d_gene: .; v_gene: TRBV30; len: 14; CDR3aa: CAWSVLQGEQPQHF; CDR3nt: TGTGCCTGGAGTGTACTGCAGGGAGAGCAGCCCCAGCATTTT
j_gene: TRBJ1-5; abundance: .; d_gene: .; v_gene: TRBV6-2/TRBV6-3; len: 13; CDR3aa: CASSYILGQPQHF; CDR3nt: TGTGCCAGCAGTTACATCCTGGGTCAGCCCCAGCATTTT
j_gene: TRBJ1-3; abundance: few; d_gene: .; v_gene: TRBV30; len: 10; CDR3aa: CAWGDYTIYF; CDR3nt: TGTGCCTGGGGTGATTACACCATATATTTT
j_gene: TRBJ2-7; abundance: .; d_gene: TRBD2; v_gene: TRBV4-1; len: 15; CDR3aa: CASSYQQAGGYEQYF; CDR3nt: TGCGCCAGCAGCTACCAACAAGCGGGAGGTTATGAGCAGTACTTC
j_gene: TRBJ1-1; abundance: many; d_gene: .; v_gene: TRBV29-1; len: 15; CDR3aa: CSVVPPPVFHTEAFF; CDR3nt: TGCAGCGTTGTTCCCCCCCCCGTTTTTCACACTGAAGCTTTCTTT
j_gene: TRBJ1-1; abundance: .; d_gene: .; v_gene: TRBV18; len: 14; CDR3aa: CASSPLGRNTEAFF; CDR3nt: TGTGCCAGCTCACCGTTGGGCAGGAACACTGAAGCTTTCTTT
j_gene: TRBJ2-1; abundance: many; d_gene: TRBD2; v_gene: TRBV20-1; len: 13; CDR3aa: CSGTSGVYNEQFF; CDR3nt: TGCAGTGGGACTAGCGGGGTCTACAATGAGCAGTTCTTC
j_gene: TRBJ1-5; abundance: few; d_gene: .; v_gene: TRBV3-1; len: 15; CDR3aa: CASSRGRYSNQPQHF; CDR3nt: TGTGCCAGCAGCCGGGGAAGATATAGCAATCAGCCCCAGCATTTT
j_gene: TRBJ2-2; abundance: .; d_gene: TRBD2; v_gene: TRBV20-1; len: 16; CDR3aa: CSARQLAGANTGELFF; CDR3nt: TGCAGTGCTAGACAGCTAGCGGGAGCCAACACCGGGGAGCTGTTTTTT
j_gene: TRBJ2-3; abundance: many; d_gene: TRBD1; v_gene: TRBV7-2; len: 14; CDR3aa: CASSQRQGPDTQYF; CDR3nt: TGTGCCAGCAGTCAAAGACAGGGACCAGATACGCAGTATTTT
j_gene: TRBJ1-1; abundance: .; d_gene: .; v_gene: TRBV11-2; len: 14; CDR3aa: CASSLVLGATEAFF; CDR3nt: TGTGCCAGCAGCTTAGTCCTGGGGGCCACTGAAGCTTTCTTT
j_gene: TRBJ1-5; abundance: .; d_gene: .; v_gene: TRBV5-6; len: 16; CDR3aa: CASSSGPAYSNQPQHF; CDR3nt: TGTGCCAGCAGCTCGGGACCAGCCTATAGCAATCAGCCCCAGCATTTT
j_gene: TRBJ2-5; abundance: many; d_gene: TRBD1; v_gene: TRBV5-1; len: 17; CDR3aa: CASSPGWTGGAGETQYF; CDR3nt: TGCGCCAGCAGCCCGGGGTGGACAGGGGGCGCCGGGGAGACCCAGTACTTC
j_gene: TRBJ2-7; abundance: many; d_gene: TRBD2; v_gene: TRBV12-3/TRBV12-4; len: 15; CDR3aa: CASSIRDYRLYEQYF; CDR3nt: TGTGCCAGCAGTATCAGGGACTACCGGCTCTACGAGCAGTACTTC